This record looks at one TCR beta chain sequence and its context. In germline, CDR1 is SGDLS, CDR2 YYNGEE. J was trimmed by 3 bases and V by 1 base; bases with no gene match: 3. The CDR3 runs 14 residues. This specimen comes from a study of PD-L1 blockade in urothelial cancer. Study at large: Patients went on atezolizumab around 2014, receiving 1,200 mg intravenously every 3 weeks. Male sex and bladder-origin urothelial cancer were recorded for about 85% of the roughly 30 patients.

Synthetically made TCR analog templates were put into each PCR as spikes. Measured with immunoSEQ multiplex PCR; TCRdb has only the in-frame clones, and not every one. The sample shows roughly 60,000 clones, roughly 80% of them seen only once. Patients each gave 1 to 8 samples, pretreatment and on-treatment. This clonotype originated in a man in his 70s with urothelial cancer. The source was PBMCs, collected around atezolizumab (anti-PD-L1) treatment. This rearrangement joins TRBV9 to TRBJ2-7, with 8 positions matching TRBD1. CDR3 sequence (DNA): TGTGCCAGCAGCGTATCCGGGACAGGCTACGAGCAGTACTTC. It is translated as CASSVSGTGYEQYF.